This TCR beta chain was identified during a study of beta chain features in type 1 diabetes. Study-wide context: Age and gender were similar between patients and healthy donors, as were cell yields.

The study's findings and limits: Shorter TCRB CDR3s, moderately but significantly so, marked every one of the four CD4+ subsets in Type 1 diabetes patients.

To note about this clone: Its antigen remains unidentified.

Germline CDR1 WNHNN, CDR2 SYGVQD (reference sequence). The CDR3 contains 14 residues. Trimming cost V 9 bases and J 3 bases; bases outside gene matches: 6. Reverse transcribing all isolated RNA meant expressed TCRB transcripts were sequenced. The assay was immunoSEQ multiplex PCR, and TCRdb's table has in-frame clones only and misses some. The sample lists about 160,000 clones, approximately 10% occurring once. This sequence joins TRBV10-1 and TRBJ2-3; 10 nucleotides align to TRBD1. This sequence originates from a woman aged 25 to 39 with type 1 diabetes. The sequencing sample was made of central memory CD4+ T cells from blood. This CDR3 reads CASKGQGSTDTQYF. CDR3 DNA: TGCGCCAGTAAGGGACAGGGGTCTACAGATACGCAGTATTTT.